This TCR beta chain was retrieved from a study of identical twins. About this clonotype: Its antigen is as yet unknown.

General study results and limits: Clonotypes of the beta chain that were abundant in cord blood carried fewer insertions (memory repertoires showed none).

The CDR3 is 12 residues long. CDR1 is MNHNY, CDR2 SVGAGI, per germline (reference sequence). V was cut by 2 bases and J by 7 bases, with 5 bases left in between. TCRdb used MiXCR to reprocess the 5' RACE reads, holding one entry per CDR3 protein. The sample consists of about 530,000 distinct CDR3 sequences, 20% to 25% of them appearing once. No donor was unhealthy or non-Caucasian. The sample was also reused in another study, on yellow fever vaccine responses in identical twins.

The chain has TRBV6-6 and TRBJ2-2; D not certain. The sequence derives from a woman aged 18 to 35 in good health. Specimen: CD4+ T cells sorted from blood. The CDR3 bases are TGTGCCAGCAGTTACGTGGGCGGGGAGCTGTTTTTT. This gives the protein CASSYVGGELFF.